The T cell receptor beta chain described here comes from a study of regulatory T cells in long-lasting Graves disease. Findings and caveats of the study: The number of shared public clonotypes was higher in persistent patients (approximately 2,600) than new patients (966).

Time point in this sample: newly diagnosed GD, antithyroid drugs for less than 3 months. There was RNA extracted from PBMCs, and the TCR library was made from it. This clonotype came up many times. The antigen is not known. The authors built TCR beta libraries using iRepertoire HTBI primers and Arm-PCR of CDR3 regions. TCRdb recomputed calls from the multiplex PCR reads with MiXCR, one row per CDR3 protein. The data contain some 370,000 distinct CDR3 sequences, approximately 12% of them singletons. The data also belong to a second study, concerning T cells in Graves' hyperthyroidism and ophthalmopathy.

The sequence was collected from a woman aged 18-29 years with Graves disease. This sample comprised peripheral blood mononuclear cells (PBMCs), obtained at new diagnosis, from a patient treated with antithyroid drugs.

The CDR3: CASSQVLAGVVSNEQFF. The CDR3 DNA follows: TGTGCCAGCAGCCAAGTCCTAGCGGGAGTCGTCAGCAATGAGCAGTTCTTC. The genes are TRBV14 and TRBJ2-1; 10 bases map to TRBD2. Germline V gene lookup returns CDR1 SGHDN and CDR2 FVKESK. There are 17 residues in the CDR3. After removal of 1 base from V and 6 bases from J, the junction contained 9 bases not matched to a gene.